This T cell receptor beta chain was profiled in a study of T cell repertoires in ileal Crohn's disease (dated by TCRdb to between 2018 and 2021). The study in broad terms: At the time of surgery, roughly 35% of patients were active smokers, and the median duration of disease was around eight years. Every patient underwent surgery because of a complication, which was stricturing disease in approximately 60% of cases and penetrating disease in approximately 40%. Roughly half of the patients were given postoperative therapy, with approximately 18 on anti-TNF agents and 10 to 12 on thiopurines. Biopsies taken from the proximal margin of the surgical specimen made up the MI samples. For commercial TCRB immunosequencing, five hundred nanograms of biopsy DNA were submitted for each sample. A prospective multicentre cohort supplied the roughly 57 Crohn's disease patients whose TCR repertoires were analysed. The study was conducted in parallel with a multicentre cohort that was designed to identify predictors of early endoscopic recurrence following ileocolonic resection. A Rutgeerts score above i0 was used to define endoscopic postoperative recurrence. A total of around 150 mucosal samples from about 57 patients were sequenced, collected from several sites on the surgical specimen as well as at postoperative endoscopy.

As regards this clone: Which antigen it targets is not known. The record has no base qualities; no much larger clone is one base away.

Per the publication, the time point label means: proximal margin of the surgical specimen (macroscopically non-inflamed). To be eligible, patients had to be adults with ileal or ileocolonic Crohn's disease and an indication for ileocolonic resection. Before DNA extraction, whole ileal mucosal biopsies were kept frozen at -80 degrees C. Genomic DNA was extracted from frozen whole biopsies with a TRizol-based method and quantified on a NanoDrop 2000 spectrophotometer. The library was generated by the immunoSEQ multiplex PCR assay. A two-step, amplification bias-controlled multiplex PCR was used by Adaptive Biotechnology to amplify CDR3 regions from genomic DNA. The first PCR used primers for every V and J gene segment; the second PCR added barcodes and Illumina adapters. CDR3 libraries were sequenced on an Illumina instrument. The authors' analysis ran thus. Analysis combined the vendor-provided pipelines with custom analysis of raw data in R/Bioconductor under R version 3.3.0. Clonality, ranging from 0 to 1, was calculated as the inverse of the normalised Shannon entropy of all productive clones. High-frequency clones were defined as the share of the repertoire occupied by the top 100 clones, with only clones passing a 95% confidence test being retained. Repertoire diversity was measured with the Simpson index, and overlap between samples was measured with the Morisita-Horn index. The clones in this table, taken by TCRdb from immuneACCESS, are in-frame only. Not every clone is retained; where verified, under half of the shortfall comes from an unresolved V gene, and the cause of the rest is unknown. From that table come the V and J calls and clone size; the DNA was used to work out D and trimming. The table for this sample lists a few thousand clones; over 55% of them were counted only once. Jointly, the top ten make up around 10% of the sample.

Study-wide conclusions, independent of this receptor: Only a subgroup of patients, of unstated size, had mucosal CD4 and CD8 T cells sorted and sequenced. Higher high-frequency clone percentages at surgery were associated with endoscopic recurrence; all patients with clonality above 26.8% (18/57) had recurrence. Compared with CD4 T cells, sorted CD8 T cells contained more high-frequency clones, which suggests that the mucosal expansions were mostly CD8. Compared with non-smokers, patients who were active smokers at surgery showed a significantly higher proportion of clonal expansions (roughly 24% vs 19%, p=0.02).

Counted from cysteine to phenylalanine, this CDR3 has 15 amino acids. The retained sequence is limited to the CDR3, 45 bases, with the frame set at the first base. As encoded in the germline V gene, CDR1 is SGHRS while CDR2 is YFSETQ. The germline V end is reduced by 4 bases and the J end by 2 bases; junction bases left unmatched: 5. Here the chain combines TRBV5-1 and TRBJ2-5, with 10 bases aligning to TRBD1. This TCR came from an adult with Crohn's disease. The sequencing sample was made of ileal tissue. The nucleotide sequence reads TGCGCCAGCAGCCCGGGACAGGGGTGGCAAGAGACCCAGTACTTC. Its protein is CASSPGQGWQETQYF.